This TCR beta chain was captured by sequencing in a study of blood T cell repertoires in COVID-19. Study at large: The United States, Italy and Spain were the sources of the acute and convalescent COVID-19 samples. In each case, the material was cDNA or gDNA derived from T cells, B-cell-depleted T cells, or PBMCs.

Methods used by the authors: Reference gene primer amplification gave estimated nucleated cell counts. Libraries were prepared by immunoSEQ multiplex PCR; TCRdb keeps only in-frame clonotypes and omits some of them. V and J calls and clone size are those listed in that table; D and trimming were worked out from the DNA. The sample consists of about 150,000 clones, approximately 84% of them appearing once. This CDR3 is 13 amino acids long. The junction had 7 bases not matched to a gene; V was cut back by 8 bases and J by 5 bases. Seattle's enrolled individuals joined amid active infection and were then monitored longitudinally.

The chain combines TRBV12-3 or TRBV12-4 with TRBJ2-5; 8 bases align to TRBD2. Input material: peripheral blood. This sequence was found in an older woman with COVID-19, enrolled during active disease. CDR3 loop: CASQRGPGETQYF. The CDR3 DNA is TGTGCCAGCCAGCGGGGGCCGGGTGAGACCCAGTACTTC.